A selection of T cell receptor beta chains follows, all from one sample in a study of control samples from healthy donors and cancer patients. TCRdb's table, derived via immunoSEQ multiplex PCR, lists solely in-frame clones and lacks some. The table includes over 150,000 clones, just over 90% detected once. Input material: blood. The origin of the receptors is a man aged 25 to 40 in good health. CDR3s include the opening cysteine and the closing phenylalanine or tryptophan.

TRBV30	14	TRBJ2-3	CAWESSGVGGTQYF
TRBV24-1	14	TRBJ1-2	CATSEDRDSDGYTF
TRBV9	14	TRBJ2-7	CASSVVGTGGEQYF
TRBV4-3	15	TRBJ2-3	CASSQEGRVTDTQYF
TRBV28	15	TRBJ1-4	CASSPSLATNEKLFF
TRBV6-1	12	TRBJ2-3	CASSEVVDTQYF
TRBV6-2/TRBV6-3	14	TRBJ2-7	CASSAPGQSYEQYF
TRBV2	16	TRBJ2-3	CASSELGGGGADTQYF
TRBV11-2	12	TRBJ2-7	CASSTGAYEQYF
TRBV3-1/TRBV3-2	12	TRBJ2-7	CASSQEGREQYF
TRBV11-3	13	TRBJ2-3	CASSLVGRDTQYF
TRBV2	14	TRBJ2-5	CASSPDTDLRDQYF
TRBV6-5	14	TRBJ1-3	CASSYSTSGNTIYF
TRBV2	18	TRBJ1-4	CASSEMAPFTATNEKLFF
TRBV6-6	15	TRBJ2-1	CASSYGQGHNNEQFF
TRBV11-3	14	TRBJ2-3	CASSLLAAPDTQYF
TRBV19	18	TRBJ1-2	CASSILDKDGTGGRGYTF
TRBV28	16	TRBJ1-5	CASSLYGWRVDQPQHF